This T cell receptor (beta chain) was sequenced during a study of blood T cell repertoires in COVID-19. Across the whole study: COVID-19 samples collected from the United States, Italy and Spain covered acute and convalescent phases.

This study enrolled people aged roughly 18 to 100 from roughly 24 US geographic areas. Cohort 3 recovered donors had two negative PCRs, clearance, or symptom resolution. CDR1 is MDHEN, CDR2 SYDVKM, per germline. The CDR3 covers 12 residues. V shed 5 bases and J shed 9 bases, with 13 bases lying between them. In the authors' methods: Reference gene primer amplification gave estimated nucleated cell counts. Data came from immunoSEQ multiplex PCR; TCRdb stores just in-frame clones and leaves some out. The DNA gave D and trimming, while V, J and clone size come from that table. The sample lists 250,000 or so clones, around 87% occurring once.

The specimen was PBMCs or T cells enriched from blood (not recorded which). This receptor was taken from a woman between 45 and 60 years old who had recovered from COVID-19. The V gene is TRBV28, the J gene TRBJ1-1; perhaps TRBD1 as D (5 bases). The chain's CDR3 is CASSIGNRQAFF. The CDR3 DNA sequence: TGTGCCAGCAGTATAGGGAACAGGCAAGCTTTCTTT. The whole variable domain, filled in from reference TRBV28 and TRBJ1-1, reads DVKVTQSSRYLVKRTGEKVFLECVQDMDHENMFWYRQDPGLGLRLIYFSYDVKMKEKGDIPEGYSVSREKKERFSLILESASTNQTSMYLCASSIGNRQAFFGQGTRLTVV.